This T cell receptor beta chain was documented in a study of cytomegalovirus exposure and HLA in healthy donors. Primers for the PCR totalled 60 Vbeta and 13 Jbeta. TCRdb's copy holds only in-frame clones and misses some; the assay was immunoSEQ multiplex PCR. This table holds over 150,000 clones, roughly 87% found once. This CDR3 is 16 amino acids long. Germline loops: CDR1 MNHEY, CDR2 SVGAGI. V shed 0 bases and J 11 bases; nucleotides not matched to a gene: 15. This TCR was sampled from a girl less than two years old in good health and CMV-seronegative. V is TRBV6-5 and J is TRBJ1-1; 7 bases are a match to TRBD1. Sequencing was performed on PBMCs. In DNA form, the CDR3 reads TGTGCCAGCAGTTACTCGCTTTGGGCAGGGGGATACGATGCTTTCTTT. Amino acids: CASSYSLWAGGYDAFF.